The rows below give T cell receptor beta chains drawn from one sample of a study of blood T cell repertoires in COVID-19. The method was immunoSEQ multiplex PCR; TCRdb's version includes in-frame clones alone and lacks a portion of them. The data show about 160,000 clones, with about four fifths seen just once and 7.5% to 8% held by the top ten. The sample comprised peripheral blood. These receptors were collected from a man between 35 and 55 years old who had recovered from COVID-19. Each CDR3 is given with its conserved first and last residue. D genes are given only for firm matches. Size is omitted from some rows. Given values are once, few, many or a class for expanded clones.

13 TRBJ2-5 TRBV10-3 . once CATAGQTKETQYF TGTGCCACCGCGGGACAGACAAAAGAGACCCAGTACTTC
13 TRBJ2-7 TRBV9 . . CASSGRDNYEQYF TGTGCCAGCAGCGGCCGGGACAACTACGAGCAGTACTTC
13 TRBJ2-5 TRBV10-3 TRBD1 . CAIGTGGEETQYF TGTGCCATCGGGACAGGGGGGGAAGAGACCCAGTACTTC
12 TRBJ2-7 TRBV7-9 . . CASSLRGTEQYF TGTGCCAGCAGCTTAAGGGGAACCGAGCAGTACTTC
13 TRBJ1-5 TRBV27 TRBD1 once CASSPTGNQPQHF TGTGCCAGCAGCCCGACAGGGAATCAGCCCCAGCATTTT
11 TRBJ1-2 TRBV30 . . CAWRGGFGYTF TGTGCCTGGAGGGGGGGATTTGGCTACACCTTC
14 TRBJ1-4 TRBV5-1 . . CASSLGGTNEKLFF TGCGCCAGCAGCTTGGGAGGGACTAATGAAAAACTGTTTTTT
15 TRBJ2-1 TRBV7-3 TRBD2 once CASSFTSATGNEQFF TGTGCCAGCAGCTTCACTAGCGCCACGGGGAATGAGCAGTTCTTC
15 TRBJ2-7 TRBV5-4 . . CASSLGAGMTYEQYF TGTGCCAGCAGTTTGGGGGCAGGGATGACCTACGAGCAGTACTTC
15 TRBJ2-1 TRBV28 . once CASSLGGTTRNEQFF TGTGCCAGCAGTCTTGGCGGTACGACGAGGAATGAGCAGTTCTTC
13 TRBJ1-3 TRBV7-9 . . CASSPGGGNTIYF TGTGCCAGCAGCCCGGGGGGTGGAAACACCATATATTTT
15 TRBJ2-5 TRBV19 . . CASSKRTTPQETQYF TGTGCCAGTAGTAAACGGACTACCCCTCAAGAGACCCAGTACTTC
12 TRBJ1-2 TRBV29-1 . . CSVGQGAAWDTF .
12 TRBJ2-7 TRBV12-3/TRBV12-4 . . CASLEGASEQYF TGTGCCAGCTTAGAGGGCGCGAGCGAGCAGTACTTC
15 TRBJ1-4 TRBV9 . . CASSVHTGKNEKLFF TGTGCCAGCAGCGTACATACAGGGAAGAATGAAAAACTGTTTTTT
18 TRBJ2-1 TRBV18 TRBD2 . CASSPPGLAGGTSNEQFF TGTGCCAGCTCACCACCCGGACTAGCGGGAGGGACGAGCAATGAGCAGTTCTTC
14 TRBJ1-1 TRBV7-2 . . CASSLAVEWTEAFF TGTGCCAGCAGCTTAGCGGTCGAGTGGACTGAAGCTTTCTTT
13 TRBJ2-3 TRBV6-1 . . CASSEAGTDTQYF TGTGCCAGCAGTGAGGCTGGCACAGATACGCAGTATTTT
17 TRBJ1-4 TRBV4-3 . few CASSLLHAGATNEKLFF TGCGCCAGCAGCCTTCTACATGCGGGAGCAACTAATGAAAAACTGTTTTTT
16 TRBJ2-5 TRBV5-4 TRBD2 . CASSSRLAGHQETQYF TGTGCCAGCAGCTCGCGACTAGCGGGTCACCAAGAGACCCAGTACTTC
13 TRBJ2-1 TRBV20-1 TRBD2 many CSASRLAENEQFF TGCAGTGCTAGTCGGCTAGCGGAAAATGAGCAGTTCTTC
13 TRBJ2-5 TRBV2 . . CASSDSAGETQYF TGTGCCAGCAGTGATAGTGCAGGAGAGACCCAGTACTTC
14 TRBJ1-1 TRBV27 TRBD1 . CASSYGQGATEAFF TGTGCCAGCAGTTACGGACAGGGGGCAACTGAAGCTTTCTTT
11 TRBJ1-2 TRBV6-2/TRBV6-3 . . CASSVGGGYTF TGTGCCAGCAGTGTCGGTGGTGGCTACACCTTC
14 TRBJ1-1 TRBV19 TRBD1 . CASRTGGMNTEAFF TGTGCCAGTAGGACAGGGGGCATGAACACTGAAGCTTTCTTT
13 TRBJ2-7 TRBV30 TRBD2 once CAWSGGGSHEQYF TGTGCCTGGAGTGGGGGAGGGTCCCACGAGCAGTACTTC
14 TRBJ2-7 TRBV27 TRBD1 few CASTYGQGISEQYF TGTGCCAGCACTTACGGACAGGGGATCAGCGAGCAGTACTTC
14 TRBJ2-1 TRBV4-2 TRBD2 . CASSLLAGGNEQFF TGTGCCAGCAGCCTACTAGCGGGAGGAAATGAGCAGTTCTTC
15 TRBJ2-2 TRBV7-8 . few CASSLERWNTGELFF TGTGCCAGCAGCTTAGAGAGGTGGAACACCGGGGAGCTGTTTTTT
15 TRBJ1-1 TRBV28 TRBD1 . CASSPTGEVNTEAFF TGTGCCAGCAGCCCGACAGGGGAGGTGAACACTGAAGCTTTCTTT
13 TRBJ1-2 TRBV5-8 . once CASSLGGGNGYTF TGTGCCAGCAGCTTGGGGGGGGGCAATGGCTACACCTTC
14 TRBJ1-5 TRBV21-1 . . CASSKNGGNQPQHF TGTGCCAGCAGCAAAAACGGGGGTAATCAGCCCCAGCATTTT
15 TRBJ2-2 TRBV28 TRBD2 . CASSLGREGQRELFF TGTGCCAGCAGTTTAGGACGGGAGGGGCAGAGGGAGCTGTTTTTT
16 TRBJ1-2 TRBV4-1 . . CASSQEDTKYNYGYTF TGCGCCAGCAGCCAAGAAGACACCAAATATAACTATGGCTACACCTTC
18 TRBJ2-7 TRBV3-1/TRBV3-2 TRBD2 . CASSQDNGWGLAGVEQYF TGTGCCAGCAGCCAAGATAATGGTTGGGGACTAGCGGGAGTCGAGCAGTACTTC
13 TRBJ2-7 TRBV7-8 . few CASSETTGHEQYF TGTGCCAGCAGCGAAACAACAGGGCACGAGCAGTACTTC
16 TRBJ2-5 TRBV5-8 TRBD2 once CASSFPLAGVQETQYF TGTGCCAGCAGCTTCCCCCTAGCGGGAGTCCAAGAGACCCAGTACTTC
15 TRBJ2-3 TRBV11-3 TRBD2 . CASSLDWGGSDTQYF TGTGCCAGCAGCTTAGATTGGGGGGGGTCAGATACGCAGTATTTT
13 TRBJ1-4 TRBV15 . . CATSRDPDEKLFF TGTGCCACCAGCAGAGATCCGGATGAAAAACTGTTTTTT
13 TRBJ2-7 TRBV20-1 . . CSASRGGPYEQYF TGCAGTGCTAGTAGGGGGGGCCCCTACGAGCAGTACTTC
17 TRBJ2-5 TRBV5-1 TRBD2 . CASSLRASGRAGETQYF TGCGCCAGCAGCTTGAGGGCTAGCGGGAGGGCCGGGGAGACCCAGTACTTC
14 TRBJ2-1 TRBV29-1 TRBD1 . CSVPGQGTYNEQFF TGCAGCGTGCCGGGACAGGGTACCTACAATGAGCAGTTCTTC
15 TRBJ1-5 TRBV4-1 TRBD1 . CASSQIGTGNQPQHF TGCGCCAGCAGCCAGATAGGGACAGGCAATCAGCCCCAGCATTTT
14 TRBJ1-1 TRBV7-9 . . CASSLAGVDTEAFF TGTGCCAGCAGCTTAGCAGGGGTGGACACTGAAGCTTTCTTT
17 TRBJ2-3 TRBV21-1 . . CASSKGPADIRTDTQYF TGTGCCAGCAGCAAAGGCCCCGCGGACATTCGCACAGATACGCAGTATTTT
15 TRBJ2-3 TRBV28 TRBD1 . CASSPWTGPPDTQYF TGTGCCAGCAGTCCCTGGACAGGCCCCCCAGATACGCAGTATTTT
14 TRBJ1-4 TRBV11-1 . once CASSLWSSKGRGVF TGTGCCAGCAGCTTATGGTCCAGTAAAGGGAGAGGAGTTTTT
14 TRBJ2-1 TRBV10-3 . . CAISKGAGYNEQFF TGTGCCATCAGCAAAGGGGCGGGGTACAATGAGCAGTTCTTC
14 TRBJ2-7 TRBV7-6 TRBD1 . CASSRTGESYEQYF TGTGCCAGCAGCAGGACAGGGGAAAGCTACGAGCAGTACTTC
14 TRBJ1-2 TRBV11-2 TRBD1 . CASSPAGTASGYTF TGTGCCAGCAGCCCGGCTGGGACAGCCTCGGGCTACACCTTC
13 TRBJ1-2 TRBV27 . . CASSLSYRVGYTF TGTGCCAGCAGTTTATCCTACAGGGTTGGCTACACCTTC
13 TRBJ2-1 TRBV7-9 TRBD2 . CASSLTAGGEQFF TGTGCCAGCAGCTTAACGGCGGGGGGCGAGCAGTTCTTC
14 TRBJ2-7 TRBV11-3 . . CASSSRQKTYEQYF TGTGCCAGCAGCTCAAGACAGAAGACCTACGAGCAGTACTTC
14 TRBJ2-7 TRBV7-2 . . CASSLNGGVDEQYF TGTGCCAGCAGCTTAAATGGAGGGGTCGACGAGCAGTACTTC